This record covers a single T cell receptor beta chain. Germline CDR1 reads DFQATT; CDR2 reads SNEGSKA (reference sequence). Unmatched junction bases numbered 10, after V lost 3 bases and J lost 5 bases. The CDR3 is 14 residues long. This sample was taken from a study of blood T cells in healthy people across ages. Then a second PCR, running roughly 7 to 11 cycles, was carried out with a sample-barcoded 5' primer and a J-beta primer mix. A single record per CDR3 protein comes from TCRdb applying MiXCR to the 5' RACE reads. Of over a million distinct CDR3 sequences in the sample, approximately 26% are singletons; the top ten hold approximately 0.75%. These same data were also listed under a study on T cells of mothers and their children.

Sample: blood. The rearrangement links TRBV20-1 to TRBJ2-7, with 7 bases fitting TRBD1. The TCR was taken from a girl between 2 and 10 years old in good health. CDR3 protein: CSASGGGQINEQYF. DNA of the CDR3: TGCAGTGCTAGTGGTGGGGGACAGATAAACGAGCAGTACTTC.